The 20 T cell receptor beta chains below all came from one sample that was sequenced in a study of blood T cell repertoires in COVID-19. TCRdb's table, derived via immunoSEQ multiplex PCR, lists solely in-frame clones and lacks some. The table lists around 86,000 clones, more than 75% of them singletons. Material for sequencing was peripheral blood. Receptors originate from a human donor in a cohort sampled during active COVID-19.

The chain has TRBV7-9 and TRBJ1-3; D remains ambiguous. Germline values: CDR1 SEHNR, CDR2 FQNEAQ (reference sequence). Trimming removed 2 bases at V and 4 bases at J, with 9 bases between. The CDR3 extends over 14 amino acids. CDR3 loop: CASSLLGAGNTIYF. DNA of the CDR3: TGTGCCAGCAGCTTACTAGGTGCCGGAAACACCATATATTTT.

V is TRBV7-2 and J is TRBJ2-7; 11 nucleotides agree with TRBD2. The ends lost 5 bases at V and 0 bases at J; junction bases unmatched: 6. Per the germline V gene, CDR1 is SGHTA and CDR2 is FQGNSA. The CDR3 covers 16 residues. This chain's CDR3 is CASSPASGRFSYEQYF. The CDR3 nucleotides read TGTGCCAGCAGCCCCGCTAGCGGGAGGTTCTCCTACGAGCAGTACTTC. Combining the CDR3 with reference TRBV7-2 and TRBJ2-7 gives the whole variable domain GAGVSQSPSNKVTEKGKDVELRCDPISGHTALYWYRQSLGQGLEFLIYFQGNSAPDKSGLPSDRFSAERTGGSVSTLTIQRTQQEDSAVYLCASSPASGRFSYEQYFGPGTRLTVT.

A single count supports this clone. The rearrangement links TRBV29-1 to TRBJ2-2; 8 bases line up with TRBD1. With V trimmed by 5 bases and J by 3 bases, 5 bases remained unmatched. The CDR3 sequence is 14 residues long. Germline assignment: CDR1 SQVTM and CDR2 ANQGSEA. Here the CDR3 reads CSVPDRVDTGELFF. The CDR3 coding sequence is TGCAGCGTTCCGGACAGGGTGGACACCGGGGAGCTGTTTTTT.

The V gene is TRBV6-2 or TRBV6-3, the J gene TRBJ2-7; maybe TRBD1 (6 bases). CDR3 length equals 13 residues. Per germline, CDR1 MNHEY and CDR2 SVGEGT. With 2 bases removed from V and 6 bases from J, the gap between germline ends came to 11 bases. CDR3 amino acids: CASSYPGQREQYF. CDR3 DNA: TGTGCCAGCAGTTACCCTGGACAGCGCGAGCAGTACTTC.

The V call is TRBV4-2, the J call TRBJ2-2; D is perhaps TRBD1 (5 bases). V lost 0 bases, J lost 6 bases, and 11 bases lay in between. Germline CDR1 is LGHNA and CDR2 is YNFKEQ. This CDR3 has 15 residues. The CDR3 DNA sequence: TGTGCCAGCAGCCAAGATGCAGGGCGGCCCGGGGAGCTGTTTTTT. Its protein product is CASSQDAGRPGELFF.

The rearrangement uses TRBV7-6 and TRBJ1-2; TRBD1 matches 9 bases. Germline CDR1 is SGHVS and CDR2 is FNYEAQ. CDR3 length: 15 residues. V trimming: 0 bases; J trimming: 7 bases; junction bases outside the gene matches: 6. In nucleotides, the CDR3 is TGTGCCAGCAGCTTAGCCACAGGGGGCCACGGTGGCTACACCTTC. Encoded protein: CASSLATGGHGGYTF.

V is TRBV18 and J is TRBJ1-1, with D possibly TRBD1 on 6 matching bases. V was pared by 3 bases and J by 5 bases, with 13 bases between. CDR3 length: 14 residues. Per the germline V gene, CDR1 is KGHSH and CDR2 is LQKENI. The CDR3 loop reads CASSPLVGGTEAFF. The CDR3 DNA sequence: TGTGCCAGCTCACCGCTTGTAGGGGGAACTGAAGCTTTCTTT.

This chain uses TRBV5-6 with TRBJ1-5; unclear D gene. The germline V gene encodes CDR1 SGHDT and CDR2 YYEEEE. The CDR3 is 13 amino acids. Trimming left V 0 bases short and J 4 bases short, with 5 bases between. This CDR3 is CASSLGSNQPQHF. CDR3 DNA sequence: TGTGCCAGCAGCTTGGGCAGTAATCAGCCCCAGCATTTT.

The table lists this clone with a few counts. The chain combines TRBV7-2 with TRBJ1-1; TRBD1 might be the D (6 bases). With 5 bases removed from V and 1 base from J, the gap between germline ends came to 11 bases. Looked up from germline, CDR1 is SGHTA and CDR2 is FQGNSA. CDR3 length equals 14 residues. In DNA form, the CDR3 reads TGTGCCAGCAGCGCCTCAGGGGCGAACACTGAAGCTTTCTTT. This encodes CASSASGANTEAFF.

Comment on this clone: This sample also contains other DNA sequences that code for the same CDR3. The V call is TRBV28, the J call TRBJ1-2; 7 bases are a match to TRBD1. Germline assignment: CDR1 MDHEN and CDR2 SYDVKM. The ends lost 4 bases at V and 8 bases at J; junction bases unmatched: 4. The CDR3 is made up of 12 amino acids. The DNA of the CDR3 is TGTGCCAGCAGTTCATACAGGGGAGGCTACACCTTC. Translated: CASSSYRGGYTF.

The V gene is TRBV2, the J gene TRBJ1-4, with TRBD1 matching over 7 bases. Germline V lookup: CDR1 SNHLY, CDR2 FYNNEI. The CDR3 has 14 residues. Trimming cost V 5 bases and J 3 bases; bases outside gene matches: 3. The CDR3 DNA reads TGTGCCAGCAGTTCGACAGGGTCTAATGAAAAACTGTTTTTT. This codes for CASSSTGSNEKLFF.

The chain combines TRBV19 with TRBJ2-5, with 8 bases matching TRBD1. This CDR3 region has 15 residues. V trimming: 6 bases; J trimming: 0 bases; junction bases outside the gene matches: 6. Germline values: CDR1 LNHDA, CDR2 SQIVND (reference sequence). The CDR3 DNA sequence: TGTGCCAGTAGATGGACAGGGAAGTACCAAGAGACCCAGTACTTC. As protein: CASRWTGKYQETQYF. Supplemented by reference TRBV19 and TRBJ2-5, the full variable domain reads DGGITQSPKYLFRKEGQNVTLSCEQNLNHDAMYWYRQDPGQGLRLIYYSQIVNDFQKGDIAEGYSVSREKKESFPLTVTSAQKNPTAFYLCASRWTGKYQETQYFGPGTRLLVL.

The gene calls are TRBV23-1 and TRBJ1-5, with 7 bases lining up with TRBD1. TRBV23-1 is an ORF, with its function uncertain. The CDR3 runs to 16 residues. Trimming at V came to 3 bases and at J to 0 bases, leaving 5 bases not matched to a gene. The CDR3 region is CASSQLDRDSNQPQHF. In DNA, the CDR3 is TGCGCCAGCAGTCAGCTCGACAGGGATAGCAATCAGCCCCAGCATTTT.

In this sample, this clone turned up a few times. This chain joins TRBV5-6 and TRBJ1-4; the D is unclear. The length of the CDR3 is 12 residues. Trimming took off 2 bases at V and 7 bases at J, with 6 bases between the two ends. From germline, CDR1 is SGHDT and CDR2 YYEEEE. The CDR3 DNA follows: TGTGCCAGCAGCTTTTCGGGTGAAAAACTGTTTTTT. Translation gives CASSFSGEKLFF.

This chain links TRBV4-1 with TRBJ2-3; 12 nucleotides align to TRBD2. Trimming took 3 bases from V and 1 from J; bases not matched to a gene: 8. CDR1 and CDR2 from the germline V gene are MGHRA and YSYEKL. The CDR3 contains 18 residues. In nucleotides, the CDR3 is TGCGCCAGCAGCCATTACACCCGGACTAGCGGGGGCACAGATACGCAGTATTTT. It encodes CASSHYTRTSGGTDTQYF.

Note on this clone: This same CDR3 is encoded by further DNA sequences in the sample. CDR3 in DNA: TGTGCCAGCAGCCGTGGGGCCAACGTCCTGACTTTC. It codes for CASSRGANVLTF. The rearrangement joins TRBV2 to TRBJ2-6, with D hard to call. V was trimmed by 6 bases and J by 3 bases, leaving 3 bases between them. The germline gives CDR1 SNHLY, CDR2 FYNNEI. CDR3 size: 12 residues.

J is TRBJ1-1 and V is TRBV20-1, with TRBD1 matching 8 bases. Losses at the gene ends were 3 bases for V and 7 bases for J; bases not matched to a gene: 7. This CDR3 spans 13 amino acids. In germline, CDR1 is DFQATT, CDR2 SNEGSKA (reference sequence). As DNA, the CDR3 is TGCAGTGCTAGTTTCGGACAGGGAGGTGAAGCTTTCTTT. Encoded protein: CSASFGQGGEAFF.

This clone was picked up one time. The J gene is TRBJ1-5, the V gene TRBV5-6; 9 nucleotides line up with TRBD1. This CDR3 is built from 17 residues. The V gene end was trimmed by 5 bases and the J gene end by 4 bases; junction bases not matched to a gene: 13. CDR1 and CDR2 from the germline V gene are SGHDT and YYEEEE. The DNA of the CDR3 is TGTGCCAGCAGTATAGACAGGGGGGAAGGTATAAATCAGCCCCAGCATTTT. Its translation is CASSIDRGEGINQPQHF. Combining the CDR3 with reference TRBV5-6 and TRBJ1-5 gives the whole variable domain DAGVTQSPTHLIKTRGQQVTLRCSPKSGHDTVSWYQQALGQGPQFIFQYYEEEERQRGNFPDRFSGHQFPNYSSELNVNALLLGDSALYLCASSIDRGEGINQPQHFGDGTRLSIL.

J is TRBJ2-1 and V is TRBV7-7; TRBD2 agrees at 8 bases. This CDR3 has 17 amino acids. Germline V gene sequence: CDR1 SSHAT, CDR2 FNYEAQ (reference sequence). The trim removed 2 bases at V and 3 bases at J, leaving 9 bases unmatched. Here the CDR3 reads CASSLSTSGGLYNEQFF. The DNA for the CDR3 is TGTGCCAGCAGCTTAAGTACCAGCGGGGGTCTCTACAATGAGCAGTTCTTC.

The CDR3 reads CASSNGFIPTYEQYF. DNA for the CDR3: TGCGCCAGCAGCAACGGGTTCATCCCCACCTACGAGCAGTACTTC. This chain joins TRBV4-1 and TRBJ2-7; D is undetermined. The CDR3 totals 15 residues. The ends were cut back, 5 bases at V and 2 bases at J, with 16 bases in the middle. Germline CDR1 is MGHRA and CDR2 is YSYEKL.